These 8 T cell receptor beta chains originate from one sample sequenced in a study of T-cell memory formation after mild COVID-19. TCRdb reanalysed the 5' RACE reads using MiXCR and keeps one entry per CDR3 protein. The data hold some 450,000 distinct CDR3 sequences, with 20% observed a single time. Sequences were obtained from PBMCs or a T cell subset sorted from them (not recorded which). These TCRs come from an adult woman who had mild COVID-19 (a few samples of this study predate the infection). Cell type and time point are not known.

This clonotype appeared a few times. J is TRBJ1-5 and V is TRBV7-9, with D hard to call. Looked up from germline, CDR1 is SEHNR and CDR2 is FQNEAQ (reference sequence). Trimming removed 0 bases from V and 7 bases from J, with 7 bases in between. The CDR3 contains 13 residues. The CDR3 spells CASSLAGEQPQHF. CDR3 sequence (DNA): TGTGCCAGCAGCTTAGCTGGGGAACAGCCCCAGCATTTT.

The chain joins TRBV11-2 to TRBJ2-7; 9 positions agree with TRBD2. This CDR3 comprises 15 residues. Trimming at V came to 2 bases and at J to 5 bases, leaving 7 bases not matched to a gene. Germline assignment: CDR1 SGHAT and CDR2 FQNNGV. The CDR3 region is CASSLRAGGPHEQYF. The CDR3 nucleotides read TGTGCCAGCAGCTTAAGGGCGGGAGGGCCGCACGAGCAGTACTTC.

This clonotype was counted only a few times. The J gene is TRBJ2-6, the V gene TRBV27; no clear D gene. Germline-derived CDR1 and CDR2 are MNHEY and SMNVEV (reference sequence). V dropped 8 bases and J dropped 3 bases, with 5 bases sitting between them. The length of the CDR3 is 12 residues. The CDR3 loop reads CASVSGANVLTF. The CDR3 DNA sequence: TGTGCCAGCGTCAGTGGGGCCAACGTCCTGACTTTC.

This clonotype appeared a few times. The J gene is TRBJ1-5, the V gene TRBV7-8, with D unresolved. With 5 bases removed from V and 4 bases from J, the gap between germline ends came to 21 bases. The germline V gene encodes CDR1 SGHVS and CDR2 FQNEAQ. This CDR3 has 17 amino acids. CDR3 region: CASSPWTGRPENQPQHF. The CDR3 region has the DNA TGTGCCAGCAGCCCTTGGACGGGAAGGCCGGAGAATCAGCCCCAGCATTTT.

The CDR3 loop is CASSLGGTGGYTF. For the CDR3, the DNA is TGTGCCAGCAGCTTAGGGGGGACAGGCGGCTACACCTTC. This chain joins TRBV7-3 and TRBJ1-2, with 8 bases fitting TRBD1. The J segment lost 8 bases and the V segment lost 2 bases, leaving 4 bases of the junction unmatched. In germline, CDR1 is SGHTA, CDR2 FQGTGA. The CDR3 totals 13 residues.

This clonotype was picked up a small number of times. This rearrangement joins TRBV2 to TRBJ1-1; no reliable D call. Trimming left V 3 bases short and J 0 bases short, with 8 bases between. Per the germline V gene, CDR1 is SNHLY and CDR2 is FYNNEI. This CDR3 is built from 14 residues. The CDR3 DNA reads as TGTGCCAGCAGTGACAGGAGACTGAACACTGAAGCTTTCTTT. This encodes CASSDRRLNTEAFF.

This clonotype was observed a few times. CDR3 in DNA: TGTGCCAGCAGTTACTCGAAATGGACTCCCAGCTCCTACGAGCAGTACTTC. It specifies CASSYSKWTPSSYEQYF. This rearrangement joins TRBV6-2 or TRBV6-3 to TRBJ2-7; D is possibly TRBD2 (5 bases). Trimming took 0 bases from V and 0 from J, leaving 15 bases between them. Germline V gene lookup returns CDR1 MNHEY and CDR2 SVGEGT. CDR3 size: 17 residues.

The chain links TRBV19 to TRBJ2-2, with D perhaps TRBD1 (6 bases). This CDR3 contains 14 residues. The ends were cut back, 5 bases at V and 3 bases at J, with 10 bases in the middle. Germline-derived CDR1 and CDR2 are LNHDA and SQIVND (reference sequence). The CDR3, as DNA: TGTGCCAGTAGTTCTACAGGGTACACCGGGGAGCTGTTTTTT. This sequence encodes CASSSTGYTGELFF.